The present entry profiles one TCR beta chain with its context. The data belong to a study of PD-1 blockade in classical Hodgkin lymphoma. Stated time point: cycle 4 day 1 (C4D1), after six to seven weeks of nivolumab. Brentuximab vedotin exposure varied, and every patient relapsed after autologous stem cell transplantation. Progressive disease, partial response or complete response was each patient's best response. The table came from immunoSEQ multiplex PCR; TCRdb's copy has only in-frame clones and leaves some out. The profile covers fewer than 100,000 clones, with about 93% appearing a single time and 2% taken by the ten largest. CDR1 is LNHDA, CDR2 SQIVND, per germline (reference sequence). CDR3 size: 17 residues. The ends lost 9 bases at V and 3 bases at J; junction bases unmatched: 15.

The receptor was derived from a human donor with classical Hodgkin lymphoma. The chain links TRBV19 to TRBJ1-1; 11 positions agree with TRBD1. Sequenced material: peripheral blood mononuclear cells (PBMCs), taken before the fourth cycle of nivolumab. CDR3 nucleotides: TGTGCCAGCATAGGCCAGGGACAGGGGGTCGGACACACTGAAGCTTTCTTT. Translation: CASIGQGQGVGHTEAFF.